Below, 10 T cell receptor beta chains from the same sample are listed, as sequenced in a study of cytomegalovirus exposure and HLA in healthy donors. This PCR relied on a set of 60 Vbeta primers and 13 Jbeta primers. Sequencing used immunoSEQ multiplex PCR; TCRdb keeps in-frame clones, though not all of them. The profile covers more than 200,000 clones, with about 83% appearing a single time and around a sixth taken by the ten largest. The material sequenced was PBMCs. The receptors stem from a man aged 35 to 55 in good health and CMV-seronegative.

V gene TRBV5-1 combines with J gene TRBJ2-1; 11 bases fit TRBD1. The CDR3 is made up of 16 amino acids. V lost 4 bases and J lost 4; bases outside the gene matches: 7. Germline V gives CDR1 SGHRS, CDR2 YFSETQ. The CDR3 spells CASSRTGGFPYNEQFF. CDR3 coding DNA: TGCGCCAGCAGCCGGACAGGGGGCTTTCCTTACAATGAGCAGTTCTTC.

The chain has TRBV11-2 and TRBJ2-7; 9 bases agree with TRBD1. Germline-derived CDR1 and CDR2 are SGHAT and FQNNGV. V gave up 5 bases and J gave up 4 bases; unmatched junction bases: 3. The CDR3 spans 13 residues. The CDR3 loop reads CASSPGQGYEQYF. The CDR3 DNA sequence: TGTGCCAGCAGCCCGGGACAGGGTTACGAGCAGTACTTC.

The chain combines TRBV5-1 with TRBJ1-2, with unresolved D. The CDR3 runs to 16 residues. Germline V CDR1 and CDR2: SGHRS, YFSETQ. V lost 2 bases and J 1 base, leaving 15 bases between the germline ends. CDR3 sequence reads: CASSLTDSQSNYGYTF. Here the CDR3 DNA reads TGCGCCAGCAGCTTAACGGACTCACAAAGTAACTATGGCTACACCTTC.

The V call is TRBV7-8, the J call TRBJ2-7; no firm D call. The germline CDR1 and CDR2 sequences are SGHVS and FQNEAQ. The CDR3 spans 13 residues. The V gene lost 0 bases and the J gene lost 2 bases, with 5 bases spanning the gap. This CDR3 reads CASSLAYTYEQYF. The CDR3 nucleotides are TGTGCCAGCAGCTTAGCTTACACCTACGAGCAGTACTTC.

As to this clone: One end of the junction is discordant with germline, which a read error may explain. This chain links TRBV20-1 with TRBJ2-7, with D uncertain. Per the germline V gene, CDR1 is DFQATT and CDR2 is SNEGSKA (reference sequence). The CDR3 is 11 residues long. CDR3 loop: CSARPSSEQYF. The CDR3 DNA reads as TGCAGTGCTAGACCGTCCTCCGAGCAGTACTTC.

The chain carries TRBV27 and TRBJ2-7; a possible D gene is TRBD2 (6 bases). CDR3 size: 15 residues. The germline V gene encodes CDR1 MNHEY and CDR2 SMNVEV (reference sequence). The germline V and J ends were trimmed by 2 bases and 0 bases, with 11 bases remaining between them. The CDR3 DNA reads TGTGCCAGCAGTTTAGTCGGCGGGGTCTCCTACGAGCAGTACTTC. Translation: CASSLVGGVSYEQYF.

The chain couples TRBV7-3 to TRBJ1-1; 7 bases fit TRBD1. In germline, CDR1 is SGHTA, CDR2 FQGTGA. After removal of 5 bases from V and 6 bases from J, the junction contained 9 bases not matched to a gene. The CDR3 spans 14 residues. The CDR3 sequence is CASSKMTGTAEAFF. The DNA of the CDR3 is TGTGCCAGCAGCAAAATGACAGGGACTGCTGAAGCTTTCTTT.

The V gene is TRBV18, the J gene TRBJ1-2, with D unresolved. Per the germline V gene, CDR1 is KGHSH and CDR2 is LQKENI. This CDR3 has 13 amino acids. V lost 3 bases and J 3 bases, leaving 8 bases between the germline ends. The DNA of the CDR3 is TGTGCCAGCTCACCGGGCCAGGACTATGGCTACACCTTC. It encodes CASSPGQDYGYTF.

This clone was seen more than once but under ten times. The gene calls are TRBV18 and TRBJ2-3; D perhaps matches TRBD1 (5 bases). Germline-derived CDR1 and CDR2 are KGHSH and LQKENI. The CDR3 covers 12 residues. Between the trimmed V and J ends, which lost 3 bases and 11 bases, there was a span of 12 bases. The CDR3 here is CASSPDTYRQYF. CDR3 DNA: TGTGCCAGCTCACCGGACACGTACAGGCAGTATTTT.

This sequence joins TRBV18 and TRBJ2-7; weak D call: TRBD2 (6 bases). In germline, CDR1 is KGHSH, CDR2 LQKENI. This CDR3 is built from 13 residues. Trimming cost V 1 base and J 3 bases, with 7 bases left between them. In DNA form, the CDR3 reads TGTGCCAGCTCACCACTGGAGGGCTACGAGCAGTACTTC. Its translation: CASSPLEGYEQYF.